The 30 T cell receptor beta chains listed next were all sequenced from one sample in a study of cytomegalovirus exposure and HLA in healthy donors (dated by TCRdb to about 2017). The library relied on the immunoSEQ multiplex PCR assay. A mixture of 60 forward primers for TCR Vbeta segments and 13 reverse primers for TCR Jbeta segments was used in the multiplex PCR. The source is immuneACCESS, and TCRdb retained only in-frame sequences with V and J called. Part of the clones is not carried over; for the studies checked, unresolved V genes explain less than half of this, and the remainder is unexplained. The table for this sample lists 150,000 to 200,000 clones; roughly 84% of them were counted only once. The ten most abundant clones make up around 0.27% of the sample. The sequencing sample was made of PBMCs. The source is a boy between 10 and 17 years old in good health and CMV-seronegative.

This chain links TRBV9 with TRBJ2-7; 8 bases fit TRBD2. Germline V gene data show CDR1 as SGDLS and CDR2 as YYNGEE. CDR3 size: 14 residues. The trim removed 0 bases at V and 6 bases at J, leaving 5 bases unmatched. The CDR3 region is CASSVDLAGSEQYF. CDR3 nucleotide sequence: TGTGCCAGCAGCGTAGACCTAGCGGGCTCCGAGCAGTACTTC.

This clone was recorded a few times. This chain links TRBV2 with TRBJ1-1; D is uncertain. CDR1 and CDR2 from the germline V gene are SNHLY and FYNNEI. This CDR3 is 12 amino acids long. V lost 3 bases to trimming and J lost 7 bases, with 9 bases between them. The CDR3 spells CASSERAGEAFF. CDR3 in DNA: TGTGCCAGCAGTGAGAGGGCGGGTGAAGCTTTCTTT.

This chain connects TRBV15 to TRBJ2-5; 12 bases line up with TRBD2. The CDR3 runs to 17 residues. Looked up from germline, CDR1 is LNHNV and CDR2 is YYDKDF (reference sequence). The V gene end was trimmed by 1 base and the J gene end by 4 bases; junction bases not matched to a gene: 7. The chain's CDR3 is CATSRGSSGRAAETQYF. The CDR3 DNA is TGTGCCACCAGCAGAGGTTCTAGCGGGAGGGCAGCAGAGACCCAGTACTTC.

This clone was found once. This same CDR3 is encoded by further DNA sequences in the sample. The rearrangement links TRBV7-9 to TRBJ1-1; maybe TRBD1 (5 bases). Germline values: CDR1 SEHNR, CDR2 FQNEAQ (reference sequence). The CDR3 length is 12 residues. V dropped 5 bases and J dropped 4 bases, with 8 bases sitting between them. The CDR3 spells CASSPGGTEAFF. Written as DNA, the CDR3 is TGTGCCAGCAGCCCGGGGGGCACTGAAGCTTTCTTT.

Here the CDR3 DNA reads TGTGCCAGCAGTCGTGACAGGGGAGATCGGTACGAGCAGTACTTC. Translation gives CASSRDRGDRYEQYF. The J gene is TRBJ2-7, the V gene TRBV28; 8 nucleotides align to TRBD1. Germline CDR1 is MDHEN and CDR2 is SYDVKM. V shed 5 bases, J shed 4 bases, and the junction held 10 bases outside the gene matches. The CDR3 has 15 amino acids.

The chain recombines TRBV4-3 with TRBJ2-6; 9 bases agree with TRBD1. The CDR3 is 16 amino acids. The V segment lost 3 bases and the J segment 2 bases; nucleotides outside the gene matches: 2. The germline V gene has CDR1 LGHNA and CDR2 YSLEER. The CDR3 reads CASSQRTGAGANVLTF. In nucleotides, the CDR3 is TGCGCCAGCAGCCAGAGGACAGGGGCTGGGGCCAACGTCCTGACTTTC.

The genes are TRBV11-2 and TRBJ2-1, with D possibly being TRBD2 (5 bases). V gave up 7 bases and J gave up 2 bases, with 9 bases separating them. The CDR3 totals 13 residues. CDR1 is SGHAT and CDR2 is FQNNGV in the germline V gene. The CDR3 region has the DNA TGTGCCAGCATCGAGGGTGCCTACAATGAGCAGTTCTTC. Amino acid sequence: CASIEGAYNEQFF.

The chain employs TRBV30 and TRBJ1-5; 7 bases are shared with TRBD1. The CDR3 extends over 13 amino acids. The V gene's germline CDR1 is GTSNPN and CDR2 SVGIG (reference sequence). Germline trimming cut 0 bases from V and 7 bases from J; bases unmatched to any gene: 3. The CDR3, as DNA: TGTGCCTGGAGTGTGGGCAGGGGGCAGCCCCAGCATTTT. This gives the protein CAWSVGRGQPQHF.

The chain joins TRBV6-1 to TRBJ2-7, with 8 bases that match TRBD2. After removal of 6 bases from V and 5 bases from J, the junction contained 9 bases not matched to a gene. Germline V gene data show CDR1 as MNHNS and CDR2 as SASEGT. This CDR3 spans 14 amino acids. The CDR3 region is CASRSSGGFNEQYF. Here the CDR3 DNA reads TGTGCCAGCAGGTCCAGCGGGGGATTTAACGAGCAGTACTTC.

The V and J genes are TRBV5-1 and TRBJ2-1, with TRBD2 matching 9 bases. CDR1 and CDR2 from the germline V gene are SGHRS and YFSETQ. The CDR3 covers 14 residues. The V and J ends lost 0 bases and 15 bases, in that order; junction bases with no gene match: 10. CDR3 nucleotides: TGCGCCAGCAGCTTGGCCGTAGCGGGAGTGAGGCTGTTCTTC. Translated: CASSLAVAGVRLFF.

The V gene is TRBV10-2, the J gene TRBJ2-2; 7 positions agree with TRBD1. From germline, CDR1 is WSHSY and CDR2 SAAADI. J lost 0 bases, V lost 6 bases, and 1 base had no gene match. There are 14 residues in the CDR3. This chain's CDR3 is CASRDRTNTGELFF. DNA for the CDR3: TGCGCCAGCAGGGACAGGACGAACACCGGGGAGCTGTTTTTT.

The J gene is TRBJ2-7, the V gene TRBV29-1; D call uncertain. The V end lost 4 bases, the J end lost 3 bases, and 7 bases lay between the germline ends. CDR1 and CDR2 (germline): SQVTM, ANQGSEA. The length of the CDR3 is 11 residues. The CDR3 nucleotides read TGCAGCGTTGCAGGATTCTACGAGCAGTACTTC. This codes for CSVAGFYEQYF.

The table lists this clone with a few counts. V is TRBV14 and J is TRBJ1-6; 9 bases agree with TRBD1. Trimming cost V 4 bases and J 7 bases; bases outside gene matches: 11. This CDR3 contains 17 residues. Germline assignment: CDR1 SGHDN and CDR2 FVKESK. CDR3 in amino acids: CASSPRRGQGKNSPLHF. In nucleotides, the CDR3 is TGTGCCAGCAGCCCTCGCCGAGGACAGGGGAAGAATTCACCCCTCCACTTT.

CDR3 nucleotide sequence: TGTGCCAGCAGTGCCCGACTAGCGGGAGAATCCGGGGAGCTGTTTTTT. Encoded protein: CASSARLAGESGELFF. V and J are TRBV6-4 and TRBJ2-2, with 12 positions matching TRBD2. The CDR3 runs 16 residues. The germline gives CDR1 MRHNA, CDR2 SNTAGT. The J segment lost 6 bases and the V segment lost 4 bases, leaving 6 bases of the junction unmatched.

The rearrangement joins TRBV2 to TRBJ1-2; unclear D gene. Looked up from germline, CDR1 is SNHLY and CDR2 is FYNNEI. CDR3 size: 13 residues. V gave up 4 bases and J gave up 4 bases, with 10 bases separating them. The CDR3 DNA sequence: TGTGCCAGCAGTGGCGGGGTAGGCTATGGCTACACCTTC. Translated: CASSGGVGYGYTF.

This chain joins TRBV18 and TRBJ2-1, with 8 bases that match TRBD2. CDR3 length: 15 residues. Trimming took 0 bases from V and 8 from J; bases not matched to a gene: 6. Looked up from germline, CDR1 is KGHSH and CDR2 is LQKENI. The CDR3 coding sequence is TGTGCCAGCTCACCACCAAGCGGGAGCCGCCATGAGCAGTTCTTC. Its protein is CASSPPSGSRHEQFF.

The CDR3 here is CASRHRDNLNNEQFF. CDR3 nucleotides: TGTGCCAGCAGACACCGGGACAACCTCAACAATGAGCAGTTCTTC. The rearrangement uses TRBV6-1 and TRBJ2-1; possible D gene TRBD1, 6 bases. CDR1 and CDR2 (germline): MNHNS, SASEGT. The CDR3 extends over 15 amino acids. The V and J ends lost 6 bases and 5 bases respectively, with 17 bases between them.

This rearrangement joins TRBV5-4 to TRBJ1-3, with 7 positions matching TRBD1. Germline assignment: CDR1 SGHNT and CDR2 YYREEE (reference sequence). With 2 bases clipped from V and 4 bases from J, the junction kept 6 bases outside the gene matches. The CDR3 runs 15 residues. The DNA of the CDR3 is TGTGCCAGCAGCTTAACAGGGGCCAGAGGAAACACCATATATTTT. Translation: CASSLTGARGNTIYF.

This clone was found once. The chain couples TRBV13 to TRBJ2-3, with 9 bases lining up with TRBD1. The J segment lost 2 bases and the V segment lost 4 bases, leaving 10 bases of the junction unmatched. Germline V CDR1 and CDR2: PRHDT, FYEKMQ (reference sequence). This CDR3 is 17 amino acids long. CDR3 amino acids: CASSSRNRGPHTDTQYF. DNA for the CDR3: TGTGCCAGCAGCTCGAGGAACAGGGGGCCTCACACAGATACGCAGTATTTT.

The rearrangement links TRBV10-2 to TRBJ2-7, with unresolved D. Germline CDR1 reads WSHSY; CDR2 reads SAAADI. Trimming shortened V by 6 bases and J by 0 bases, and 3 bases separated the two germline ends. The CDR3 loop spans 11 amino acids. The CDR3 sequence: CASSRSYEQYF. CDR3 coding DNA: TGCGCCAGCAGCCGCTCCTACGAGCAGTACTTC.

The genes are TRBV6-1 and TRBJ2-5; 8 nucleotides align to TRBD1. The germline CDR1 and CDR2 sequences are MNHNS and SASEGT. The CDR3 is made up of 16 amino acids. V dropped 2 bases and J dropped 7; count of bases not matched to a gene: 12. The CDR3: CASSEQTGAWAGTQYF. In DNA, the CDR3 is TGTGCCAGCAGTGAACAGACAGGGGCATGGGCAGGGACCCAGTACTTC.

CDR3 loop: CASSVGGGVETQYF. The CDR3 DNA is TGTGCCAGCAGCGTAGGAGGGGGGGTGGAGACCCAGTACTTC. This chain links TRBV9 with TRBJ2-5, with D possibly being TRBD2 (7 bases). There are 14 residues in the CDR3. Germline values: CDR1 SGDLS, CDR2 YYNGEE. Between the trimmed V and J ends, which lost 0 bases and 5 bases, there was a span of 11 bases.

Notes on this clone: Relative to the germline gene, one junction end is altered; a read error may explain this. The chain links TRBV5-4 to TRBJ2-7; D not resolved. The CDR3 is 17 residues long. Germline CDR1 reads SGHNT; CDR2 reads YYREEE (reference sequence). The CDR3 loop reads CGSSLVTAFESSYEQYF. DNA for the CDR3: TGTGGCAGCAGCTTGGTCACCGCGTTTGAGTCCTCCTACGAGCAGTACTTC.

Points on this clone: An end of the junction differs from the germline gene, which may be a read error. The chain couples TRBV5-1 to TRBJ1-1; D may be TRBD1 (6 bases). CDR3 length: 13 residues. Germline CDR1 is SGHRS and CDR2 is YFSETQ. The CDR3 DNA reads as TGCGCCAGCGGCTTGGCCGGACAGCCTGAAGCTTTCTTT. This encodes CASGLAGQPEAFF.

The rearrangement links TRBV13 to TRBJ2-7; TRBD2 is a possible D gene (5 bases). The ends were cut back, 2 bases at V and 2 bases at J, with 13 bases in the middle. The CDR3 runs to 15 residues. In germline, CDR1 is PRHDT, CDR2 FYEKMQ (reference sequence). The CDR3 nucleotides are TGTGCCAGCAGCTTAACGTGGGAGACGACCTACGAGCAGTACTTC. As protein: CASSLTWETTYEQYF. Based on the CDR3 plus reference TRBV13 and TRBJ2-7, the full variable domain is AAGVIQSPRHLIKEKRETATLKCYPIPRHDTVYWYQQGPGQDPQFLISFYEKMQSDKGSIPDRFSAQQFSDYHSELNMSSLELGDSALYFCASSLTWETTYEQYFGPGTRLTVT.

J is TRBJ1-5 and V is TRBV5-5; D not certain. Trimming pared 4 bases from V and 5 bases from J, leaving 13 bases between. CDR1 SGHKS and CDR2 YYEKEE come from the germline V gene (reference sequence). The CDR3 covers 14 residues. In nucleotides, the CDR3 is TGTGCCAGCAGCGCAGGCAGTCTACATCAGCCCCAGCATTTT. Translated, it gives CASSAGSLHQPQHF.

This chain connects TRBV5-5 to TRBJ1-2; TRBD1 matches 10 bases. The V and J ends lost 2 bases and 4 bases, in that order; junction bases with no gene match: 5. The CDR3 consists of 15 residues. Germline-derived CDR1 and CDR2 are SGHKS and YYEKEE (reference sequence). As DNA, the CDR3 is TGTGCCAGCAGCTTAGGGACAGGGGCGGCCTATGGCTACACCTTC. Protein sequence: CASSLGTGAAYGYTF.

This clone was recorded a few times. V and J are TRBV27 and TRBJ2-5; D is possibly TRBD1 (5 bases). Germline loops: CDR1 MNHEY, CDR2 SMNVEV (reference sequence). The CDR3 has 14 residues. Trimming took 0 bases from V and 2 from J, leaving 7 bases between them. The CDR3: CASSLSNRQETQYF. CDR3 bases: TGTGCCAGCAGTTTATCGAACAGGCAAGAGACCCAGTACTTC.

This rearrangement joins TRBV7-9 to TRBJ2-1; TRBD2 is a possible D gene (6 bases). V lost 3 bases and J 5 bases, leaving 14 bases between the germline ends. This CDR3 comprises 15 residues. Germline-derived CDR1 and CDR2 are SEHNR and FQNEAQ (reference sequence). The CDR3 spells CASSFRETSNNEQFF. For the CDR3, the DNA is TGTGCCAGCAGCTTTCGGGAGACAAGCAACAATGAGCAGTTCTTC. Filled out from reference TRBV7-9 and TRBJ2-1, the complete variable domain reads DTGVSQNPRHKITKRGQNVTFRCDPISEHNRLYWYRQTLGQGPEFLTYFQNEAQLEKSRLLSDRFSAERPKGSFSTLEIQRTEQGDSAMYLCASSFRETSNNEQFFGPGTRLTVL.

The chain has TRBV7-9 and TRBJ2-1; a possible D gene is TRBD2 (5 bases). This CDR3 is 14 amino acids long. V shed 8 bases and J shed 8 bases, with 19 bases lying between them. CDR1 and CDR2 from the germline V gene are SEHNR and FQNEAQ (reference sequence). Here the CDR3 DNA reads TGTGCCAGCTTAGTCTTTCGAGGGAAGGATGAGCAGTTCTTC. It encodes CASLVFRGKDEQFF.